Listed below are T cell receptor beta chains from one sample, sequenced in a study of identical twins. TCRdb analysed the 5' RACE reads with MiXCR anew, one entry per CDR3 protein. The table has under 1 million distinct CDR3 sequences, 12% seen once. These data were likewise used in another study, on yellow fever vaccine responses in identical twins.

The sequenced sample was PBMCs. Source of these receptors: a young woman in good health. Each CDR3 is given with its conserved first and last residue. D genes are given only for firm matches. Rows give clone size only sometimes, using once, few, many, or a class for an expanded clone.

abundance,d_gene,j_gene,v_gene,CDR3nt,CDR3aa
many,NA,TRBJ2-1,TRBV28,TGTGCCAGCAGTTTGGGGGTTCAAGGGGCTTATGAGCAGTTCTTC,CASSLGVQGAYEQFF
NA,TRBD1,TRBJ1-1,TRBV9,TGTGCCAGCAGCGCCCGACAGGGATGGGAGGCCACTGAAGCTTTCTTT,CASSARQGWEATEAFF
NA,TRBD2,TRBJ2-1,TRBV13,TGTGCCAGCAGCCCCTGGGGGGGGGAATACAATGAGCAGTTCTTC,CASSPWGGEYNEQFF
NA,TRBD2,TRBJ2-7,TRBV6-1,TGTGCCAGCAGTGAAGGCAGGACTAGCGCTTACGAGCAGTACTTC,CASSEGRTSAYEQYF
many,TRBD1,TRBJ2-7,TRBV20-1,TGCAGTGCTAGAGAAGGGACAGGTCCCTACGAGCAGTACTTC,CSAREGTGPYEQYF
many,NA,TRBJ1-5,TRBV12-3/TRBV12-4,TGTGCCAGCAGCCGGACGGGCAATAGCAATCAGCCCCAGCATTTT,CASSRTGNSNQPQHF
few,TRBD2,TRBJ2-3,TRBV6-1,TGTGCCAGCAGTGGGCCTTCCGGGACTAGCGGATACACAGATACGCAGTATTTT,CASSGPSGTSGYTDTQYF
few,NA,TRBJ2-1,TRBV20-1,TGCAGTGCCGTCACCCGACGGAGCTCCGGTAACAATGAGCAGTTCTTC,CSAVTRRSSGNNEQFF
NA,TRBD2,TRBJ2-3,TRBV11-2,TGTGCCAGCAGGGACCTCATGACTAGCGGGAGGGGGACGCAGTATTTT,CASRDLMTSGRGTQYF
NA,NA,TRBJ2-1,TRBV15,TGTGCCACCAGCAGCGGTGTAGCAACGGGGGAGAGCTACAATGAGCAGTTCTTC,CATSSGVATGESYNEQFF
many,NA,TRBJ1-6,TRBV6-5,TGTGCCAGCAGTGTAACAGGACGACCCCTCCACTTT,CASSVTGRPLHF
many,NA,TRBJ1-1,TRBV5-1,TGTGCCAGCAGCTTAGTTCCGAACACTGAAGCTTTCTTT,CASSLVPNTEAFF
few,NA,TRBJ2-3,TRBV28,TGTGCCAGCAGTACGCCCCCTTTTTTAGCCGTGAAAGATACGCAGTATTTT,CASSTPPFLAVKDTQYF
few,NA,TRBJ2-5,TRBV20-1,TGCAGTGCTAGAGATTACCTAGCCGGGGAGACCCAGTACTTC,CSARDYLAGETQYF
NA,NA,TRBJ2-1,TRBV7-9,TGTGCCAGCAGCTACCTAGCGACCCCGTTCAATGAGCAGTTCTTC,CASSYLATPFNEQFF
few,TRBD1,TRBJ1-3,TRBV28,TGTGCCAGCAGACCGGGACAGTCCTCTGGAAACACCATATATTTT,CASRPGQSSGNTIYF
few,NA,TRBJ1-5,TRBV25-1,TGTGCCAGCAGTGAGGGGAATAGCAATCAGCCCCAGCATTTT,CASSEGNSNQPQHF
few,TRBD1,TRBJ1-2,TRBV18,TGTGCCAGCTCACCGCCGGGACAGATTAACTATGGCTACACCTTC,CASSPPGQINYGYTF
many,TRBD2,TRBJ2-5,TRBV12-3/TRBV12-4,TGTGCCAGCAGCCAGGGACTAGCGGGAGCCCCGTTCATAGAGACCCAGTACTTC,CASSQGLAGAPFIETQYF
many,NA,TRBJ2-2,TRBV5-1,TGCGCCAGCAGCCCTACCTACACGGGCGCGAACACCGGGGAGCTGTTTTTT,CASSPTYTGANTGELFF
few,TRBD2,TRBJ2-1,TRBV18,TGTGCCAGCTCACCAGGTCTAGCGGAGGATGAGCAGTTCTTC,CASSPGLAEDEQFF
few,TRBD1,TRBJ1-6,TRBV12-3/TRBV12-4,TGTGCCAGCAGTACAGGGGGTACAATTAATTCACCCCTCCACTTT,CASSTGGTINSPLHF
many,NA,TRBJ2-1,TRBV4-1,TGCGCCAGCAGCCAAGGAGAACGGGTCCTCTACAATGAGCAGTTCTTC,CASSQGERVLYNEQFF
few,NA,TRBJ1-5,TRBV15,TGTGCCACCAGCAGAGATGCCGGGCAGCCCCAGCATTTT,CATSRDAGQPQHF
once,TRBD2,TRBJ2-1,TRBV12-3/TRBV12-4,TGTGCCAGCAGTTTCAGCGGGGGGGCCGTCCGTAATGAGCAGTTCTTC,CASSFSGGAVRNEQFF
NA,NA,TRBJ1-4,TRBV11-2,TGTGCCAGCAGCTTAGATCCAGGGGCGGGTGAAAAACTGTTTTTT,CASSLDPGAGEKLFF
NA,NA,TRBJ2-1,TRBV21-1,TGTGCCAGCAGCTCCCACCGACTAGCGCTGGGGAATGAGCAGTTCTTC,CASSSHRLALGNEQFF
NA,TRBD2,TRBJ2-1,TRBV6-4,TGTGCCAGCAGTGACGAGCTAGCGGGGGGGTTCCGCCCGGGGAGCTCCTACAATGAGCAGTTCTTC,CASSDELAGGFRPGSSYNEQFF
NA,NA,TRBJ2-1,TRBV5-1,TGCGCCAGCAGCTTTGGGCTAGTCAGCAATGAGCAGTTCTTC,CASSFGLVSNEQFF
NA,TRBD2,TRBJ2-3,TRBV10-3,TGTGCCATCAGGTCCGGGGGGGCCCCGGGGCAGTATTTT,CAIRSGGAPGQYF
NA,NA,TRBJ2-1,TRBV15,TGTGCCACCAGCAGAGGGATAGGGTTCAATGAGCAGTTCTTC,CATSRGIGFNEQFF
few,TRBD2,TRBJ2-5,TRBV27,TGTGCCAGCAGTTCGAGAGGTGGTCGGGAGGGGAGGGAGACCCAGTACTTC,CASSSRGGREGRETQYF
few,NA,TRBJ2-3,TRBV6-1,TGTGCCAGCAGTGAAAGATGGTCTACTAGCACAGATACGCAGTATTTT,CASSERWSTSTDTQYF
NA,TRBD1,TRBJ2-1,TRBV6-5,TGTGCCAGCAGTTACCAGACAGGGGATGAGCAGTTCTTC,CASSYQTGDEQFF
NA,NA,TRBJ1-1,TRBV10-3,TGTGCCATCAGTGAGGCCGGGCCGCGAGAAGCTTTCTTT,CAISEAGPREAFF
many,TRBD2,TRBJ2-3,TRBV6-5,TGTGCCAGCAGTTACTCGCCTGGGGGGGGCACAGATACGCAGTATTTT,CASSYSPGGGTDTQYF
few,NA,TRBJ2-3,TRBV7-8,TGTGCCAGCGGGGTGGGGGGCGATTACACAGATACGCAGTATTTT,CASGVGGDYTDTQYF
NA,NA,TRBJ2-6,TRBV11-2,TGTGCCAGCAGCTTATCATTGTCCTCTGGGGCCAACGTCCTGACTTTC,CASSLSLSSGANVLTF
few,NA,TRBJ2-3,TRBV29-1,TGCAGCGTTGAAGCGGGACCTAGCACAGATACGCAGTATTTT,CSVEAGPSTDTQYF
NA,NA,TRBJ2-3,TRBV11-2,TGTGCCAGCAGCCCCCTGGGGGGATACTGGGTTACAGATACGCAGTATTTT,CASSPLGGYWVTDTQYF
NA,TRBD2,TRBJ2-1,TRBV6-4,TGTGCCAGCAGCCCGCTAGCGGGCTCCAATGAGCAGTTCTTC,CASSPLAGSNEQFF
NA,NA,TRBJ2-7,TRBV20-1,TGCAGTGCTAGAGATTTAGACAGGCCATCCTACGAGCAGTACTTC,CSARDLDRPSYEQYF
few,NA,TRBJ2-3,TRBV12-3/TRBV12-4,TGTGCCAGCAGTTTAAGATATACGCAGTATTTT,CASSLRYTQYF
NA,NA,TRBJ2-2,TRBV9,TGTGCCAGCAGCGTAGAGACTTCATACGGGGAGCTGTTTTTT,CASSVETSYGELFF
NA,TRBD1,TRBJ1-1,TRBV15,TGTGCCACCAGCAGAGATCGGACAGGGTTGAACACTGAAGCTTTCTTT,CATSRDRTGLNTEAFF
few,TRBD1,TRBJ2-5,TRBV5-4,TGTGCCAGCAGCTTGTTCCGGGACAGGGGTTCAGAGACCCAGTACTTC,CASSLFRDRGSETQYF
NA,NA,TRBJ2-1,TRBV7-3,TGTGCCAGCAGCCCCACTAGGAGTACTGAGCAGTTCTTC,CASSPTRSTEQFF
once,NA,TRBJ1-4,TRBV6-5,TGTGCCAGCAGTTACAGGTTCAAGGATAATGAAAAACTGTTTTTT,CASSYRFKDNEKLFF
NA,TRBD2,TRBJ2-1,TRBV6-1,TGTGCCAGCACTAGCGGGGAGCGATACAATGAGCAGTTCTTC,CASTSGERYNEQFF
NA,TRBD1,TRBJ1-6,TRBV5-6,TGTGCCAGCAGCTGGGGCGGACAGGGGGCCAGGTCACCCCTCCACTTT,CASSWGGQGARSPLHF
few,NA,TRBJ1-2,TRBV20-1,TGCAGTGCTAGAGTTGGGGCAGAAAACTATGGCTACACCTTC,CSARVGAENYGYTF
NA,NA,TRBJ2-5,TRBV4-1,TGCGCCAGCAGCCGACAGACACAAGAGACCCAGTACTTC,CASSRQTQETQYF
few,TRBD2,TRBJ2-3,TRBV5-6,TGTGCCAGCAGCGAAGGGACTAGCGGGAGTACGCAGTATTTT,CASSEGTSGSTQYF